The 4 T cell receptor beta chains below all came from one sample that was sequenced in a study of T cells in Graves' hyperthyroidism and ophthalmopathy. TCR beta CDR3 region amplification was performed from RNA transcripts. HTBI primers drove first-round RT-PCR of the TCR CDR3. TCRdb reanalysed the multiplex PCR reads using MiXCR and keeps one entry per CDR3 protein. The sample lists a few hundred thousand distinct CDR3 sequences, approximately 14% seen once, with over 15% in the top ten. What was sequenced was blood. The receptors shown here come from a woman in her late teens or twenties with Graves' hyperthyroidism.

This chain links TRBV4-1 with TRBJ1-5; maybe TRBD1 (5 bases). Germline CDR1 reads MGHRA; CDR2 reads YSYEKL. Trimming removed 5 bases from V and 3 bases from J, with 17 bases in between. The CDR3 is 16 residues long. CDR3 region: CASSSSTVHFNQPQHF. CDR3 in DNA: TGCGCCAGCAGCTCTTCGACAGTTCATTTCAATCAGCCCCAGCATTTT.

This clonotype was counted many times. The V and J genes are TRBV20-1 and TRBJ1-2; D not resolved. The CDR3 spans 13 residues. V lost 0 bases and J lost 6, with 11 bases in between. CDR1 is DFQATT and CDR2 is SNEGSKA in the germline V gene (reference sequence). The CDR3 loop is CSARESESNGYTF. DNA of the CDR3: TGCAGTGCTAGAGAGTCCGAGTCTAATGGCTACACCTTC.

This clonotype has only a few counts. The rearrangement joins TRBV5-1 to TRBJ1-3, with a tentative D call TRBD1 (5 bases). Germline V gene lookup returns CDR1 SGHRS and CDR2 YFSETQ. The CDR3 covers 17 residues. Trimming shortened V by 4 bases and J by 1 base, and 18 bases separated the two germline ends. The CDR3 protein is CASSQEAGGESGNTIYF. In DNA form, the CDR3 reads TGCGCCAGCAGCCAAGAAGCCGGGGGGGAATCTGGAAACACCATATATTTT.

This clonotype was recorded at least ten times. The rearrangement joins TRBV30 to TRBJ1-4; TRBD1 agrees at 9 bases. The V and J ends lost 4 bases and 7 bases, in that order; junction bases with no gene match: 4. Germline assignment: CDR1 GTSNPN and CDR2 SVGIG (reference sequence). This CDR3 region has 13 residues. In DNA form, the CDR3 reads TGTGCCTGGACGCGGGACAGGGTTGAAAAACTGTTTTTT. Residues: CAWTRDRVEKLFF. Using reference TRBV30 and TRBJ1-4 for the parts outside the CDR3, the full variable domain is SQTIHQWPATLVQPVGSPLSLECTVEGTSNPNLYWYRQAAGRGLQLLFYSVGIGQISSEVPQNLSASRPQDRQFILSSKKLLLSDSGFYLCAWTRDRVEKLFFGSGTQLSVL.